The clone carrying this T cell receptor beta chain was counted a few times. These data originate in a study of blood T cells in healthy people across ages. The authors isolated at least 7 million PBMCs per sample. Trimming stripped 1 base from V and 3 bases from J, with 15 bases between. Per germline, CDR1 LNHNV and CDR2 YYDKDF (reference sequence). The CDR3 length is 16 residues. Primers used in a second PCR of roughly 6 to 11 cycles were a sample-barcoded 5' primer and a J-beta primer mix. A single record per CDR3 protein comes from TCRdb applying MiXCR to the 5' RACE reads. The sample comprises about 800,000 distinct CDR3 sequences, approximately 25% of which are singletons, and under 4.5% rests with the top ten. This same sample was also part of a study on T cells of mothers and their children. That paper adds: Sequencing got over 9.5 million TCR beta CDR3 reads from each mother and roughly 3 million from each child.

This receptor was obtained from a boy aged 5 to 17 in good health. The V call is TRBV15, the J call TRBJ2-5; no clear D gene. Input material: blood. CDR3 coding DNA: TGTGCCACCAGCAGAGGACAAGGGCTAATTAAAGAGACCCAGTACTTC. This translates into CATSRGQGLIKETQYF. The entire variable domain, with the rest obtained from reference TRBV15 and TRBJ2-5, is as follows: DAMVIQNPRYQVTQFGKPVTLSCSQTLNHNVMYWYQQKSSQAPKLLFHYYDKDFNNEADTPDNFQSRRPNTSFCFLDIRSPGLGDTAMYLCATSRGQGLIKETQYFGPGTRLLVL.